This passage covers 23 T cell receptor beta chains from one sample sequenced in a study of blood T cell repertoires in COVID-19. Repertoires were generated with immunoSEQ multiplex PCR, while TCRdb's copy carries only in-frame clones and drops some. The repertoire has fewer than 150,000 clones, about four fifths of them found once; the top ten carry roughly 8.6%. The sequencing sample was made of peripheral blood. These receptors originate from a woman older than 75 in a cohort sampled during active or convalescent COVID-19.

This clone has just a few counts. The CDR3 sequence: CASSLTPQGNTEAFF. The CDR3 DNA is TGTGCCAGCAGCTTAACACCTCAGGGGAACACTGAAGCTTTCTTT. This chain links TRBV7-2 with TRBJ1-1, with D possibly being TRBD1 (5 bases). Germline V gene data show CDR1 as SGHTA and CDR2 as FQGNSA. The CDR3 has 15 residues. V was pared by 2 bases and J by 1 base, with 11 bases between.

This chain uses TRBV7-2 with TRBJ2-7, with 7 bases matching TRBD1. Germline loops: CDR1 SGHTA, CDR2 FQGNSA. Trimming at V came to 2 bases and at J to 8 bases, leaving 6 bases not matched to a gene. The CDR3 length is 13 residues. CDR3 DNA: TGTGCCAGCAGCTTAAGAGGACAGGCCAAGCAGTACGTC. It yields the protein CASSLRGQAKQYV.

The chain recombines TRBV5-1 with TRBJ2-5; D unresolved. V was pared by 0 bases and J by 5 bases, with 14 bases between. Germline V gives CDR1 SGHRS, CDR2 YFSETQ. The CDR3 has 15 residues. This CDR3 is CASSLEAPAGETQYF. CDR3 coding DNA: TGCGCCAGCAGCTTGGAAGCGCCCGCCGGGGAGACCCAGTACTTC.

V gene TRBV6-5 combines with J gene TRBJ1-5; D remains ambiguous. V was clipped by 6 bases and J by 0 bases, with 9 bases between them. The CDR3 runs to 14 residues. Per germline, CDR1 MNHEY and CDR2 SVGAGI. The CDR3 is CASSSLNSNQPQHF. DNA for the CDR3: TGTGCCAGCAGCTCCCTAAATAGCAATCAGCCCCAGCATTTT.

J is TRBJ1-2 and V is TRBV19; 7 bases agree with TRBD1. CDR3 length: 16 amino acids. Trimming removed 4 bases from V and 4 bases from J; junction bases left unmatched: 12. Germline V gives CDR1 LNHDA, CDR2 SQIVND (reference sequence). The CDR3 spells CASSTTHRGPFYGYTF. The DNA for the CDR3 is TGTGCCAGTAGTACAACGCACAGGGGTCCTTTCTATGGCTACACCTTC.

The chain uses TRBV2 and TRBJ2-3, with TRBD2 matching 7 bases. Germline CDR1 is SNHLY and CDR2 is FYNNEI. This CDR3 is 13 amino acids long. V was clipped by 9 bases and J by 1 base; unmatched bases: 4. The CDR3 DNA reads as TGTGCCAGTTGGGCGGGGGGCACAGATACGCAGTATTTT. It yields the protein CASWAGGTDTQYF.

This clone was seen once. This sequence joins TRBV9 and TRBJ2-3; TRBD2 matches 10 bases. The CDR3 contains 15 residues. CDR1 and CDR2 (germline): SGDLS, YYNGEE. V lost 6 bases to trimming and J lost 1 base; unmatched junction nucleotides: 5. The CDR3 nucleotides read TGTGCCAGCACCAGGAGCGGGGGGGGCACAGATACGCAGTATTTT. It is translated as CASTRSGGGTDTQYF.

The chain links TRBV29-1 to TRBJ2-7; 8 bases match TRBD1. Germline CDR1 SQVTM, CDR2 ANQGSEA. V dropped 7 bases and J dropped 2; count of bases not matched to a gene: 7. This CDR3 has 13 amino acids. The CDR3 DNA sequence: TGCAGCGCCATGACAGGGGCCCCCTACGAGCAGTACTTC. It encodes CSAMTGAPYEQYF.

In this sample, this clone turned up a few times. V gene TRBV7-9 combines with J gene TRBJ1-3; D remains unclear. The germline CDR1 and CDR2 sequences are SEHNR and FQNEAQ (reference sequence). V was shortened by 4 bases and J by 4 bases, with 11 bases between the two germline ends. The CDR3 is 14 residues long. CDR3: CASSSPTTGNTIYF. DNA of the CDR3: TGTGCCAGCAGCTCACCTACCACCGGAAACACCATATATTTT.

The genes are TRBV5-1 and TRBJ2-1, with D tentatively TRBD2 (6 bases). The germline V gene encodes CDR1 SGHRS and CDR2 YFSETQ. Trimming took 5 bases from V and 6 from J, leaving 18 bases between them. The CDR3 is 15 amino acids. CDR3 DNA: TGCGCCAGCAGAAAAACTAGCACCGAATTCAATGAGCAGTTCTTC. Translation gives CASRKTSTEFNEQFF.

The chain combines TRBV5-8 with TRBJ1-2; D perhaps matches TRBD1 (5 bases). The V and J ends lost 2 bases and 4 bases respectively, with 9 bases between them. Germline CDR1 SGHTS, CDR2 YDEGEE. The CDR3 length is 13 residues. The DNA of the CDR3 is TGTGCCAGCAGCTTTGACAGATTCTATGGCTACACCTTC. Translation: CASSFDRFYGYTF. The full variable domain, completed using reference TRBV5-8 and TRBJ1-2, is EAGVTQSPTHLIKTRGQQATLRCSPISGHTSVYWYQQALGLGLQFLLWYDEGEERNRGNFPPRFSGRQFPNYSSELNVNALELEDSALYLCASSFDRFYGYTFGSGTRLTVV.

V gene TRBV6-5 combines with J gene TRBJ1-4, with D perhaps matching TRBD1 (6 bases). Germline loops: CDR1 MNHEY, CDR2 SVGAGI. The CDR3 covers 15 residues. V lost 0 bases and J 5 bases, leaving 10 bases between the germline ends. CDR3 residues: CASSYSTQGNEKLFF. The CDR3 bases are TGTGCCAGCAGTTACTCGACCCAGGGGAATGAAAAACTGTTTTTT.

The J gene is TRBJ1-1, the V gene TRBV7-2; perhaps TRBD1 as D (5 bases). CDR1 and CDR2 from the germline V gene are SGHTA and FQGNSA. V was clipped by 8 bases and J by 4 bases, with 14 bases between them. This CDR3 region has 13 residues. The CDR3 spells CASETGGGTEAFF. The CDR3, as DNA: TGTGCCAGCGAAACGGGGGGTGGCACTGAAGCTTTCTTT.

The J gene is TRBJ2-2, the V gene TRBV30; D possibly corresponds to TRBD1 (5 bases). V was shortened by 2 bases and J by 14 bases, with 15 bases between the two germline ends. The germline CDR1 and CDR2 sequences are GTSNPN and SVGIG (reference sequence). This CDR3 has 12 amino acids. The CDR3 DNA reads TGTGCCTGGAGTACCATCTCAAGGGGCCTGTTTTTT. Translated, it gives CAWSTISRGLFF. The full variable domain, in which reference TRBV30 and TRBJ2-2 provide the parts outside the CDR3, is SQTIHQWPATLVQPVGSPLSLECTVEGTSNPNLYWYRQAAGRGLQLLFYSVGIGQISSEVPQNLSASRPQDRQFILSSKKLLLSDSGFYLCAWSTISRGLFFGEGSRLTVL.

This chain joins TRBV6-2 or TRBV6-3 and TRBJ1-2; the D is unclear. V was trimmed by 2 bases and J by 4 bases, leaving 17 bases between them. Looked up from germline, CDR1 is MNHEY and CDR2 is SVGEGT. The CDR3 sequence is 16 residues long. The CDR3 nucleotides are TGTGCCAGCAGTTACCCGGATCTGAGGTCCTCCTATGGCTACACCTTC. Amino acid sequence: CASSYPDLRSSYGYTF.

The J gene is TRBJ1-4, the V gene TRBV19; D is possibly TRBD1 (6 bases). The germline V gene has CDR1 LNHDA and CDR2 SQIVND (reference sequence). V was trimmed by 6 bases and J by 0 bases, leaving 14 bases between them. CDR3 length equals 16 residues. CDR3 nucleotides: TGTGCCAGTAGCGACAGGTTTGATGCAACTAATGAAAAACTGTTTTTT. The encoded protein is CASSDRFDATNEKLFF.

The CDR3 reads CASSIAREKLFF. The CDR3 region has the DNA TGTGCCAGTAGTATAGCTCGTGAAAAACTGTTTTTT. The chain is built from TRBV19 and TRBJ1-4; D is ambiguous. V was shortened by 1 base and J by 7 bases, with 4 bases between the two germline ends. This CDR3 has 12 amino acids. Germline lookup yields CDR1 LNHDA and CDR2 SQIVND (reference sequence).

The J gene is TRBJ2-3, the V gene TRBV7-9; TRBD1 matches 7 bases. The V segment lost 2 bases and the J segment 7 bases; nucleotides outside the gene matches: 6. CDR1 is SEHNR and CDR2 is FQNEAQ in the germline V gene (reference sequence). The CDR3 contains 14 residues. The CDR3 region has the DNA TGTGCCAGCAGCTTAAGGGGGCTGGAGAATACGCAGTATTTT. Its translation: CASSLRGLENTQYF.

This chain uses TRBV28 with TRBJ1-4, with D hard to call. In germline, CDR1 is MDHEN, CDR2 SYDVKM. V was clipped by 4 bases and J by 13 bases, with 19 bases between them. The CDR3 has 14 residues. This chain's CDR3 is CASSSGARRVALFF. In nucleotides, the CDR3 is TGTGCCAGCAGTTCGGGCGCAAGGAGGGTGGCACTGTTTTTT. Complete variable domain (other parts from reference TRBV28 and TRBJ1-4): DVKVTQSSRYLVKRTGEKVFLECVQDMDHENMFWYRQDPGLGLRLIYFSYDVKMKEKGDIPEGYSVSREKKERFSLILESASTNQTSMYLCASSSGARRVALFFGSGTQLSVL.

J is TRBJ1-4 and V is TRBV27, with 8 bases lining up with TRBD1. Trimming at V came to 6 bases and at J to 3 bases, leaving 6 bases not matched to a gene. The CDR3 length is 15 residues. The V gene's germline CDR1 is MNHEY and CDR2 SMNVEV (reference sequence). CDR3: CASRQGDVANEKLFF. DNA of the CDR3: TGTGCCAGCAGACAGGGGGATGTGGCTAATGAAAAACTGTTTTTT.

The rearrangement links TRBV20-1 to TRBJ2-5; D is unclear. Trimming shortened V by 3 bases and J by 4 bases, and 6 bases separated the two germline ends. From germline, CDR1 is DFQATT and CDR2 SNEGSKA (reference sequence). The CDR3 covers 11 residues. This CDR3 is CSARTRETQYF. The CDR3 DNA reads TGCAGTGCTAGGACAAGAGAGACCCAGTACTTC.

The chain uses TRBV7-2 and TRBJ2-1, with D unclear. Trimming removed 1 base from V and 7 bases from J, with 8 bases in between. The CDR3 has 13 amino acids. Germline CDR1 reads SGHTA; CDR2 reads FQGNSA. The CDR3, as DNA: TGTGCCAGCAGCTTAGGCCCTATGAATGAGCAGTTCTTC. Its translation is CASSLGPMNEQFF.

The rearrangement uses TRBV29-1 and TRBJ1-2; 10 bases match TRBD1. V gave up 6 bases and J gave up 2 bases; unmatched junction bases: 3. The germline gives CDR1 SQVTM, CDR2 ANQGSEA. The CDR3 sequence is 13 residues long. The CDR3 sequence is CSVVGQGNYGYTF. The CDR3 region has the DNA TGCAGCGTCGTGGGACAGGGGAACTATGGCTACACCTTC.